A single sample is the source of the 15 T cell receptor beta chains below, sequenced in a study of shared clonotypes between healthy human individuals. The protocol was immunoSEQ multiplex PCR, while the TCRdb copy is restricted to in-frame clones and leaves out a portion. The data show 2 million to 2.5 million clones, with 93% seen just once and 0.35% to 0.45% held by the top ten. The sequenced material came from naive CD4+ T cells from PBMCs. Subset given: CD45RA+ positively selected. The receptor set was obtained from a man between 18 and 35 years old in good health. Some clones in this sample may be carry-over from other donors' samples.

V and J are TRBV18 and TRBJ2-7, with 10 positions matching TRBD1. This CDR3 is 19 amino acids long. The germline V gene has CDR1 KGHSH and CDR2 LQKENI. After removal of 2 bases from V and 2 bases from J, the junction contained 15 bases not matched to a gene. For the CDR3, the DNA is TGTGCCAGCTCACCATTTACCGGACAGGGGGATCTATTTGCCTACGAGCAGTACTTC. Translation: CASSPFTGQGDLFAYEQYF.

CDR3 protein: CASSLWGFSSSYNEQFF. The CDR3 DNA sequence: TGTGCCAGCAGTTTATGGGGGTTCTCTAGCTCCTACAATGAGCAGTTCTTC. This chain connects TRBV28 to TRBJ2-1; unclear D gene. This CDR3 contains 17 residues. V was cut by 0 bases and J by 0 bases, with 12 bases left in between. Germline V CDR1 and CDR2: MDHEN, SYDVKM.

Details on this clone: Additional DNA sequences in this sample encode the identical CDR3. The chain is built from TRBV5-1 and TRBJ2-1; TRBD2 aligns across 12 bases. Trimming at V came to 0 bases and at J to 2 bases, leaving 3 bases not matched to a gene. This CDR3 has 17 residues. The germline gives CDR1 SGHRS, CDR2 YFSETQ. The CDR3: CASSLGLAGAAYNEQFF. CDR3 in DNA: TGCGCCAGCAGCTTGGGACTAGCGGGAGCGGCCTACAATGAGCAGTTCTTC.

The chain uses TRBV7-8 and TRBJ2-1; D ambiguous. Deletions cut 1 base from V and 7 bases from J, with 14 bases between. The CDR3 consists of 15 residues. The germline V gene encodes CDR1 SGHVS and CDR2 FQNEAQ. Here the CDR3 reads CASSLGRSLPNEQFF. The CDR3 DNA reads as TGTGCCAGCAGCTTAGGAAGGAGTCTCCCTAATGAGCAGTTCTTC.

This chain links TRBV10-3 with TRBJ1-1; no clear D. Germline assignment: CDR1 ENHRY and CDR2 SYGVKD. The CDR3 loop spans 12 amino acids. The V and J ends lost 5 bases and 11 bases respectively, with 15 bases between them. CDR3 sequence: CAISNKLKEAFF. CDR3 sequence (DNA): TGTGCCATCAGTAACAAGCTAAAAGAGGCTTTCTTT.

This clone has just one count. The rearrangement links TRBV14 to TRBJ2-3, with a possible D match to TRBD1 (5 bases). CDR1 SGHDN and CDR2 FVKESK come from the germline V gene. With 3 bases removed from V and 2 bases from J, the gap between germline ends came to 9 bases. The CDR3 length is 14 residues. The CDR3 protein is CASSQVRATDTQYF. CDR3 DNA sequence: TGTGCCAGCAGCCAGGTCAGGGCCACAGATACGCAGTATTTT.

The gene calls are TRBV19 and TRBJ1-1, with 9 bases identical to TRBD1. V shed 6 bases, J shed 0 bases, and the junction held 11 bases outside the gene matches. This CDR3 has 17 amino acids. Germline loops: CDR1 LNHDA, CDR2 SQIVND (reference sequence). The CDR3 nucleotides read TGTGCCAGTAGAAAAGAGGGGACAGGGTTTGTGAACACTGAAGCTTTCTTT. This translates into CASRKEGTGFVNTEAFF.

CDR3 loop: CASSTSGRNTGELFF. CDR3 coding DNA: TGTGCCAGCAGTACTAGCGGTAGGAACACCGGGGAGCTGTTTTTT. V usage is TRBV28 and J usage is TRBJ2-2; TRBD2 matches 8 bases. Germline V gives CDR1 MDHEN, CDR2 SYDVKM. The CDR3 is 15 amino acids. With 5 bases clipped from V and 1 base from J, the junction kept 3 bases outside the gene matches.

This CDR3 reads CASSPARAAGDTQYF. CDR3 DNA sequence: TGTGCCAGCAGCCCTGCGAGGGCCGCTGGAGATACGCAGTATTTT. The chain combines TRBV7-9 with TRBJ2-3; TRBD2 might be the D (5 bases). The CDR3 runs to 15 residues. Trimming pared 5 bases from V and 5 bases from J, leaving 17 bases between. Germline V gene sequence: CDR1 SEHNR, CDR2 FQNEAQ (reference sequence).

This clone appeared once. The V and J genes are TRBV7-8 and TRBJ2-3; the D gene is possibly TRBD2 (6 bases). V was trimmed by 7 bases and J by 2 bases, leaving 16 bases between them. The CDR3 contains 15 residues. Germline V gene sequence: CDR1 SGHVS, CDR2 FQNEAQ. CDR3 in DNA: TGTGCCAGCACTGGGGGGACCGAACCCACAGATACGCAGTATTTT. Translated: CASTGGTEPTDTQYF.

In regard to this clone: Other DNA sequences from this sample encode an identical CDR3 as well. The chain joins TRBV5-1 to TRBJ2-7, with 11 bases fitting TRBD2. V shed 1 base, J shed 4 bases, and the junction held 4 bases outside the gene matches. The CDR3 totals 15 residues. The germline V gene has CDR1 SGHRS and CDR2 YFSETQ. As DNA, the CDR3 is TGCGCCAGCAGCTTGACTAGCGGGAGAGTGTACGAGCAGTACTTC. This codes for CASSLTSGRVYEQYF.

Comment on this clone: This sample includes further DNA sequences coding for the same CDR3. The V call is TRBV7-3, the J call TRBJ2-7, with a possible D match to TRBD2 (7 bases). This CDR3 region has 13 residues. Trimming took off 5 bases at V and 4 bases at J, with 12 bases between the two ends. Germline values: CDR1 SGHTA, CDR2 FQGTGA. The CDR3, as DNA: TGTGCCAGCAGCCCGGGGGGCGGTTACGAGCAGTACTTC. It specifies CASSPGGGYEQYF.

Concerning this clone itself: The same CDR3 arises from other DNA sequences in this sample as well. The gene calls are TRBV19 and TRBJ1-1; 9 nucleotides agree with TRBD1. V gave up 6 bases and J gave up 0 bases; unmatched junction bases: 5. The CDR3 length is 15 residues. CDR1 and CDR2 from the germline V gene are LNHDA and SQIVND (reference sequence). Here the CDR3 DNA reads TGTGCCAGTAGCGTAACAGGGGGCATGAACACTGAAGCTTTCTTT. As protein: CASSVTGGMNTEAFF.

The V and J genes are TRBV10-3 and TRBJ1-5; D uncertain. This CDR3 comprises 13 residues. The germline V gene has CDR1 ENHRY and CDR2 SYGVKD. With 4 bases removed from V and 3 bases from J, the gap between germline ends came to 7 bases. CDR3 region: CAISVADNQPQHF. The DNA of the CDR3 is TGTGCCATCAGTGTGGCGGACAATCAGCCCCAGCATTTT.

The genes are TRBV10-1 and TRBJ2-3, with 11 bases aligning to TRBD1. The CDR3 consists of 18 residues. Germline V lookup: CDR1 WNHNN, CDR2 SYGVQD (reference sequence). V shed 3 bases and J 3 bases; nucleotides not matched to a gene: 11. The CDR3 is CASSDPPGTGGSTDTQYF. CDR3 nucleotides: TGCGCCAGCAGTGACCCTCCAGGGACAGGGGGAAGTACAGATACGCAGTATTTT.